This TCR beta chain comes out of a study of a mutant IDH1 vaccine in newly diagnosed glioma. Study-wide background: Treated patients comprised about 60% males and around 40% females, mean age about 44 years. Prior therapy was radiotherapy, temozolomide, or both; most received both.

In the case of this clone: Its antigen is still unknown.

The sample's time point: week 23, last vaccination. Mutant IDH1 20-mer peptide, at 300 ug, made up each vaccine dose, with topical imiquimod. The assay was immunoSEQ multiplex PCR, and TCRdb's table has in-frame clones only and misses some. This sample has 52,000 or so clones, with 80% to 90% found just once. This CDR3 spans 15 amino acids. Looked up from germline, CDR1 is SGHKS and CDR2 is YYEKEE (reference sequence). J was trimmed by 4 bases and V by 2 bases; bases with no gene match: 5. This specimen was PBMCs, taken from a glioma patient whose treatment included an IDH1 peptide vaccine. V is TRBV5-5 and J is TRBJ2-7; 11 positions agree with TRBD2. The TCR was taken from a middle-aged woman with glioma. Some clones in this sample may be carry-over from other donors' samples. CDR3: CASSFTSGGLYEQYF. The CDR3 DNA reads TGTGCCAGCAGCTTTACTAGCGGGGGTCTGTACGAGCAGTACTTC. Variable domain in full (rest from reference TRBV5-5 and TRBJ2-7): DAGVTQSPTHLIKTRGQQVTLRCSPISGHKSVSWYQQVLGQGPQFIFQYYEKEERGRGNFPDRFSARQFPNYSSELNVNALLLGDSALYLCASSFTSGGLYEQYFGPGTRLTVT.